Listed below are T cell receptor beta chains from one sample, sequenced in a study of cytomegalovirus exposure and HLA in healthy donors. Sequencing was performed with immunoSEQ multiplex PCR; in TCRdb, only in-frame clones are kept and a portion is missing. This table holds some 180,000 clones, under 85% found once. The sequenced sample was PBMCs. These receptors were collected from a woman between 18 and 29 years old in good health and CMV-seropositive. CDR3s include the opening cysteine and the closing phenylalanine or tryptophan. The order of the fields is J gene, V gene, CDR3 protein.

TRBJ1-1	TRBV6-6	CATDTGTGMNTEAFF
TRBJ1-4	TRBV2	CASSRATGTIGKLFF
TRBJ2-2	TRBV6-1	CASSELAGGPGELFF
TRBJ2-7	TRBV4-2	CASSQVGQGSYEQYF
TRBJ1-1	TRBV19	CASSIVMQGRNTEAFF
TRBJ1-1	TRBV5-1	CASSSGQGYTEAFF
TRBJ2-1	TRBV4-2	CASSTRGSGGGRINEQFF
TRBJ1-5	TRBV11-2	CASSQDRNQPQHF
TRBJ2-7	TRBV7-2	CASSLDFSEQYF
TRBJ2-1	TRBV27	CASSLPYNEQFF
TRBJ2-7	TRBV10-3	CAISEVQGYDEQYF
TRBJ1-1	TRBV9	CASSVEGPGSEAFF
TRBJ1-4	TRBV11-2	CASSSKGGMGEKLFF
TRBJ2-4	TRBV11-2	CASSDSGGRNIQYF
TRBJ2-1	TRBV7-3	CASSLSGTSGNEQFF
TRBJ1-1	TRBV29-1	CSVGGLARGTEAFF
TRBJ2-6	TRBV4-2	CASQIALSGANVLTF
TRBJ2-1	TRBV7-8	CASSPRTGTTSEQFF
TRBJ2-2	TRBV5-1	CASSPLDRHTGELFF
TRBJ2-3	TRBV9	CASSWTTTDTQYF
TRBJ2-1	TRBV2	CASSDLRTSRNEQFF
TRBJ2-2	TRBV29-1	CSVTSGTSNTGELFF
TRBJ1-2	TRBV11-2	CASSPDRVYGYTF
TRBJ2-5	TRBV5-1	CASSRRDSQETQYF
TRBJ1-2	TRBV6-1	CASSELPLYGYTF
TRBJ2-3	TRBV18	CASSPAGIITDTQYF
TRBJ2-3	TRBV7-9	CASSLDELAALPSTDTQYF
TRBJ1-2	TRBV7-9	CASSSSPGQGANYGYTF
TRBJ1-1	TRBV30	CAWTLRGWGTEAFF
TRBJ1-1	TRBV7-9	CSSSLEGDTEAFF
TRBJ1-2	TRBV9	CASKRGQGDYGYTF
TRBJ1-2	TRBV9	CASSPGGGPGGYTF
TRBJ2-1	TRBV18	CASSPPRGSNPSSYNEQFF
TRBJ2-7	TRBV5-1	CASRPSGQSSYEQYF
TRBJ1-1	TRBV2	CASARQGARDTEAFF
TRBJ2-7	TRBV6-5	CASSWHRGEEQYF
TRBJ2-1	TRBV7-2	CASSSPTKQFF
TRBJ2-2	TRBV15	CATSRDVGATGANTGELFF
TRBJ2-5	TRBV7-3	CASSPTVSGGETQYF
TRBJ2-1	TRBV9	CASTPGTSGVYNEQFF
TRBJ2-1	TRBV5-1	CASSSLAGEDNEQFF
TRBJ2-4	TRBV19	CASSTEIAKNIQYF
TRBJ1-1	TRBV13	CASSRRQGVVEAFF
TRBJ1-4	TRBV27	CASNLLRGNEKLFF
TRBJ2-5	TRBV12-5	CASGLRGGETQYF
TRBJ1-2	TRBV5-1	CASSPGGAVHNYGYTF
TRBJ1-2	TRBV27	CASLNYGYTF
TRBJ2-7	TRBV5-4	CASSLGSGGYEQYF
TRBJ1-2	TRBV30	CAWENRGGPNYGYTF
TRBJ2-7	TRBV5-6	CASSPGVLRGSYEQYF
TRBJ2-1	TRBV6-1	CASSVMTGPYNEQFF
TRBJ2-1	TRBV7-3	CASSPGTGSSYNEQFF
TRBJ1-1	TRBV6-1	CAIRAAALMNTEAFF
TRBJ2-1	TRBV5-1	CASSNKGELAGPSSYNEQFF